These T cell receptor beta chains were read from a single sample in a study of graft-versus-host responses after intestinal transplantation. Data came from immunoSEQ multiplex PCR; TCRdb stores just in-frame clones and leaves some out. The repertoire holds 100,000 or so clones, with 91% as singletons. These receptors have no known antigen. The specimen comprised unstimulated CD4+ T cells sorted from spleen or lymph node cells, sampled before transplant. These TCRs come from a human donor who was the organ donor for an intestinal transplant. The CDR3 runs from the conserved cysteine through the conserved F or W.

V gene	CDR3 protein
TRBV28	CASSLSRTIDTQYF
TRBV5-1	CASSLVGGGTGELFF
TRBV18	CASSPRARSLNSPLHF
TRBV4-3	CASSQGRSYPQETQYF
TRBV15	CATSGMETQYF
TRBV23-1	CASREIRPRIQGASYNPTPLHF
TRBV2	CASSDWTGDDSYGYTF
TRBV7-6	CASSLAPGLAEETQYF
TRBV6-1	CASRSYRPDSYEQYF
TRBV5-1	CASSYSTGGADTQYF
TRBV27	CASSLLAGVGEQYF
TRBV27	CASRRQGGGETQYF
TRBV6-1	CASSYGTANTEAFF